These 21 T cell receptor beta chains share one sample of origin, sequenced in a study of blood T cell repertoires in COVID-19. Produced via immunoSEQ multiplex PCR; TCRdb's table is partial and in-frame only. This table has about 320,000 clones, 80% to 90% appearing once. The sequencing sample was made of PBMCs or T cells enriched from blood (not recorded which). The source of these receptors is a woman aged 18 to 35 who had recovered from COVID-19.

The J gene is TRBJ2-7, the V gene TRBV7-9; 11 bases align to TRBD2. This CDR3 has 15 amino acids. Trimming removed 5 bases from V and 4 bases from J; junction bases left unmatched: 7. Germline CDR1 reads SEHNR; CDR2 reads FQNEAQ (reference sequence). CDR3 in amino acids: CASSPRLAGTYEQYF. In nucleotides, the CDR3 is TGTGCCAGCAGCCCAAGACTAGCGGGGACTTACGAGCAGTACTTC.

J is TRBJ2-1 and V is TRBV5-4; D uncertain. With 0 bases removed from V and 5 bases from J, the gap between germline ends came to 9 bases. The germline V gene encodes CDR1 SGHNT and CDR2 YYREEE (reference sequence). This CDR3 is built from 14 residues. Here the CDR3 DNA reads TGTGCCAGCAGCTTGGATCTGGAGAACAATGAGCAGTTCTTC. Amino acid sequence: CASSLDLENNEQFF.

CDR3 protein: CASSQGGNRGLRTDTQYF. The CDR3 DNA is TGCGCCAGCAGCCAAGGAGGGAACAGGGGGCTGCGCACAGATACGCAGTATTTT. This chain links TRBV4-1 with TRBJ2-3, with 9 bases that match TRBD1. CDR3 size: 18 residues. Germline assignment: CDR1 MGHRA and CDR2 YSYEKL. V lost 1 base and J lost 1; bases outside the gene matches: 9.

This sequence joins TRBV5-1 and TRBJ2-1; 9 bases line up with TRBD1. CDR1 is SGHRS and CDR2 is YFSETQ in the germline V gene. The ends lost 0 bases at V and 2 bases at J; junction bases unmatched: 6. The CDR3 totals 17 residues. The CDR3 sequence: CASSLDRGLGAYNEQFF. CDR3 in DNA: TGCGCCAGCAGCTTGGACAGGGGGCTCGGGGCCTACAATGAGCAGTTCTTC.

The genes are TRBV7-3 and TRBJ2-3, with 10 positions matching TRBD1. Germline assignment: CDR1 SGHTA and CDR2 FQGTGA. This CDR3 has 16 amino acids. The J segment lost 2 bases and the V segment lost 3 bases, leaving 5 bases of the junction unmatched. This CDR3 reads CASSFSGTGVTDTQYF. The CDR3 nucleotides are TGTGCCAGCAGCTTCTCCGGGACAGGGGTCACAGATACGCAGTATTTT.

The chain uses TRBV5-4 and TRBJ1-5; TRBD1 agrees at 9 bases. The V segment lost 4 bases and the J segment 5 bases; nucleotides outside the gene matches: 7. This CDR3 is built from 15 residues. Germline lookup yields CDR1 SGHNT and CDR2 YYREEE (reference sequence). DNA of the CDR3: TGTGCCAGCAGCGATGGACAGGGGAGGGATCAGCCCCAGCATTTT. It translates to CASSDGQGRDQPQHF. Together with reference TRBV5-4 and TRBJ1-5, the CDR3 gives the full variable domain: ETGVTQSPTHLIKTRGQQVTLRCSSQSGHNTVSWYQQALGQGPQFIFQYYREEENGRGNFPPRFSGLQFPNYSSELNVNALELDDSALYLCASSDGQGRDQPQHFGDGTRLSIL.

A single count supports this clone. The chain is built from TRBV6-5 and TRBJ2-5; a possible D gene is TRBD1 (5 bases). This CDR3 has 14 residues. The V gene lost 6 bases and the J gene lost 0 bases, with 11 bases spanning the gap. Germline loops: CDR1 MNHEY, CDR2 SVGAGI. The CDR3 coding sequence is TGTGCCAGCAGCCGACAGACCAACCAAGAGACCCAGTACTTC. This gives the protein CASSRQTNQETQYF.

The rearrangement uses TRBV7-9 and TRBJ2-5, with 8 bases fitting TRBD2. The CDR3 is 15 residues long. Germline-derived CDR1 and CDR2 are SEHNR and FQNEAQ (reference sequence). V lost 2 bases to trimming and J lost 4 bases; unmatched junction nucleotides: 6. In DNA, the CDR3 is TGTGCCAGCAGCTTAAGCCGGGGGGGCAGAGAGACCCAGTACTTC. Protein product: CASSLSRGGRETQYF.

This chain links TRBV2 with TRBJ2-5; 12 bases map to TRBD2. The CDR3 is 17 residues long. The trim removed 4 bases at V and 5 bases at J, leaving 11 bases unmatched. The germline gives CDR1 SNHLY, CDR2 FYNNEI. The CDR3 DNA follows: TGTGCCAGCAGTGCGGGGACTAGCGGGCCGCGTGGGGAGACCCAGTACTTC. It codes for CASSAGTSGPRGETQYF.

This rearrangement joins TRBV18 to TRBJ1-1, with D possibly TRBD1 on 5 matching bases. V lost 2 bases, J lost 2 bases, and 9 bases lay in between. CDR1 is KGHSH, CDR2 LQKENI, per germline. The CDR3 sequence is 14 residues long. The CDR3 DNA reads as TGTGCCAGCTCACCAGGAGGGGTAAACACTGAAGCTTTCTTT. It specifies CASSPGGVNTEAFF.

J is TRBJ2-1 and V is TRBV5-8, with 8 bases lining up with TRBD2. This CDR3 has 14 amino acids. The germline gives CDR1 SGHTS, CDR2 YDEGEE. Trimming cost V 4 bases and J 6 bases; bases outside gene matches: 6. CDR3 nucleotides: TGTGCCAGCAGCCAAGGGACTAGTAGCAATGAGCAGTTCTTC. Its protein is CASSQGTSSNEQFF.

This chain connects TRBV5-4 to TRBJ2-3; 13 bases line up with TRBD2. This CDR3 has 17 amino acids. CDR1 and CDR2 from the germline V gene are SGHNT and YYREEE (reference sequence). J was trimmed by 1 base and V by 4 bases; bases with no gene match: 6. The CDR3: CASSILAGGIGTDTQYF. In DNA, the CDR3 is TGTGCCAGCAGCATACTAGCGGGAGGGATTGGCACAGATACGCAGTATTTT.

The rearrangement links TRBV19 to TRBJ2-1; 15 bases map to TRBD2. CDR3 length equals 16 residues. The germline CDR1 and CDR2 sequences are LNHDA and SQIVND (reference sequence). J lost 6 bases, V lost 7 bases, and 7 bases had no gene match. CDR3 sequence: CASTIGTSGRFNEQFF. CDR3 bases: TGTGCCAGTACCATCGGGACTAGCGGGAGGTTCAATGAGCAGTTCTTC.

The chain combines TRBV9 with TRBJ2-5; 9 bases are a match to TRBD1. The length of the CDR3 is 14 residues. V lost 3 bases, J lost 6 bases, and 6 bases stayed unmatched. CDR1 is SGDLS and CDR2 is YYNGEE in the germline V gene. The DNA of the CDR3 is TGTGCCAGCAGCGCCCAGACAGGGGGGAAGACCCAGTACTTC. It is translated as CASSAQTGGKTQYF.

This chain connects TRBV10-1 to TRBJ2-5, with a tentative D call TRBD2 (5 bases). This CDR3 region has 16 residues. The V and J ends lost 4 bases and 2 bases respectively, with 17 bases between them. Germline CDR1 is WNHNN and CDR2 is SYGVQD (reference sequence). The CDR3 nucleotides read TGCGCCAGCAGTGGTATAGGGTCTAGAGGGCAAGAGACCCAGTACTTC. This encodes CASSGIGSRGQETQYF.

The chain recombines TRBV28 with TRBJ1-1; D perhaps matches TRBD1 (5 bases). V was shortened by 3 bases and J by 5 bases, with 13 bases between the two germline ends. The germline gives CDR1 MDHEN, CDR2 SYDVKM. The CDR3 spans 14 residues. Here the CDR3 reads CASSFGGASTEAFF. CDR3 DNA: TGTGCCAGCAGTTTCGGCGGGGCGAGTACTGAAGCTTTCTTT.

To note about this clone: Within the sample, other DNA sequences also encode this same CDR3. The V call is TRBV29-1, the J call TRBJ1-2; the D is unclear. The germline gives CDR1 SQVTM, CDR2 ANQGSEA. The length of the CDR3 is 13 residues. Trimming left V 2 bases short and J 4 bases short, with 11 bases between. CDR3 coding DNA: TGCAGCGTTGAATTGGAGACCCTCTATGGCTACACCTTC. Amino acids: CSVELETLYGYTF.

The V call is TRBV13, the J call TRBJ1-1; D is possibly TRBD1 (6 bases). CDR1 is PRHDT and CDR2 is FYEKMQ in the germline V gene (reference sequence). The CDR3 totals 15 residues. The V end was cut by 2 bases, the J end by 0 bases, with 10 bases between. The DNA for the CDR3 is TGTGCCAGCAGCTTATCAGGGGCTCTGAACACTGAAGCTTTCTTT. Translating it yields CASSLSGALNTEAFF. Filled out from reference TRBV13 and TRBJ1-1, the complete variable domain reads AAGVIQSPRHLIKEKRETATLKCYPIPRHDTVYWYQQGPGQDPQFLISFYEKMQSDKGSIPDRFSAQQFSDYHSELNMSSLELGDSALYFCASSLSGALNTEAFFGQGTRLTVV.

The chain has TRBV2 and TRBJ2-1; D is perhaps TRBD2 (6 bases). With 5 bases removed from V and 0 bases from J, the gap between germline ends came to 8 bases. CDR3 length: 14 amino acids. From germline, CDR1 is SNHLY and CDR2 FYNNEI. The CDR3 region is CASSRGGSYNEQFF. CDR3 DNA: TGTGCCAGCAGTAGGGGAGGCTCCTACAATGAGCAGTTCTTC.

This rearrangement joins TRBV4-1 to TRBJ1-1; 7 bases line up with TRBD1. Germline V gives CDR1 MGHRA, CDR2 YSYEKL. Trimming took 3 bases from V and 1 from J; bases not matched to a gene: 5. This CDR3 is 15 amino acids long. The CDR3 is CASSHAGTANTEAFF. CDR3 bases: TGCGCCAGCAGCCATGCCGGGACAGCGAACACTGAAGCTTTCTTT.

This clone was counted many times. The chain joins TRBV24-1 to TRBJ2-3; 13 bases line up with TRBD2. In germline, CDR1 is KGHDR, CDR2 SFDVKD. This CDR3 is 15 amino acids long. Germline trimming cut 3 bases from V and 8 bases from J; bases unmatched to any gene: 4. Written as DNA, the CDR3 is TGTGCCACCAGTGATCGGACTAGCGGGAGTAGTACGCAGTATTTT. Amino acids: CATSDRTSGSSTQYF.